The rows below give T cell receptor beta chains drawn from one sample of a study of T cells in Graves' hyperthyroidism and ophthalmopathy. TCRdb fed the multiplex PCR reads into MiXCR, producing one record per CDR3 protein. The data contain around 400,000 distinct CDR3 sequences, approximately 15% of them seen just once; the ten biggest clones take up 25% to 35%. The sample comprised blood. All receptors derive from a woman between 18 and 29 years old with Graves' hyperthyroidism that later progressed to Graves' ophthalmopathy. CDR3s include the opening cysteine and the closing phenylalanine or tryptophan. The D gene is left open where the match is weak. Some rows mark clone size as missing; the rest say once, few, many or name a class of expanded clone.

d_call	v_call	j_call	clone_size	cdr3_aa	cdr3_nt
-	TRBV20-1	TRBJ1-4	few	CSARDRLATNEKLFF	TGCAGTGCTCGGGACCGTCTTGCAACTAATGAAAAACTGTTTTTT
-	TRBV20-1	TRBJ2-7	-	CSARADREGYEQYF	TGCAGTGCTAGAGCGGACAGGGAGGGGTACGAGCAGTACTTC
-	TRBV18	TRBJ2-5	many	CASSPPNSETQYF	TGTGCCAGCTCACCACCGAACTCAGAGACCCAGTACTTC
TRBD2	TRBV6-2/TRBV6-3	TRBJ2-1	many	CASSFSGGHNEQFF	TGTGCCAGCAGTTTTAGCGGGGGACACAATGAGCAGTTCTTC
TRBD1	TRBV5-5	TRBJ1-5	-	CASSLFGNDREGQPQHF	TGTGCCAGCAGCTTGTTCGGTAATGACAGGGAAGGTCAGCCCCAGCATTTT
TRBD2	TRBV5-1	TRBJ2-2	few	CASSSNVAGGLAGELFF	TGCGCCAGCAGCAGCAACGTAGCGGGAGGACTTGCCGGGGAGCTGTTTTTT
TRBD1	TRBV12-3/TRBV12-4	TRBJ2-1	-	CASSLAGRGKNEQFF	TGTGCCAGCAGTTTAGCGGGCAGGGGGAAAAATGAGCAGTTCTTC
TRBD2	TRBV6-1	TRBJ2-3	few	CASSEDAGGGADTQYF	TGTGCCAGCAGTGAGGACGCGGGAGGGGGGGCAGATACGCAGTATTTT
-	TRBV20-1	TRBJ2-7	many	CSAYKPLSYEQYF	TGCAGTGCGTACAAGCCTCTTTCCTACGAGCAGTACTTC
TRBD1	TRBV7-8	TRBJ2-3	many	CASSLSYPDRRIPTDTQYF	TGTGCCAGCAGCTTATCCTACCCGGACAGGAGGATCCCTACAGATACGCAGTATTTT
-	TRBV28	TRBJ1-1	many	CASSPPGRRVPFF	TGTGCCAGCAGTCCCCCAGGGCGCAGGGTGCCTTTCTTT
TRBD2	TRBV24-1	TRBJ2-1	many	CATSDRASGAFSNEQFF	TGTGCCACCAGTGATAGAGCTAGCGGGGCCTTTTCGAATGAGCAGTTCTTC
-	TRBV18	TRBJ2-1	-	CASSPLLSPSSYNEQFF	TGTGCCAGCTCACCACTATTGTCCCCGAGCTCCTACAATGAGCAGTTCTTC
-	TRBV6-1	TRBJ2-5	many	CASSEMAGSGQETQYF	TGTGCCAGCAGTGAAATGGCAGGGTCTGGGCAAGAGACCCAGTACTTC
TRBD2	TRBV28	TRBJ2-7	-	CASREGLAVYEQYF	TGTGCCAGCAGAGAGGGACTAGCGGTATACGAGCAGTACTTC
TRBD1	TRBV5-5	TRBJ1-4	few	CASSLLDRVYEKLFF	TGTGCCAGCAGCCTACTCGACAGGGTTTATGAAAAACTGTTTTTT
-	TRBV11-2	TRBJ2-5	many	CASSINPRDWRETQYF	TGTGCCAGCAGCATAAACCCTAGGGACTGGCGAGAGACCCAGTACTTC
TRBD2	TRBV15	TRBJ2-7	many	CATSSSPGLAGREQYF	TGTGCCACCAGTTCGAGCCCGGGACTAGCGGGACGCGAGCAGTACTTC
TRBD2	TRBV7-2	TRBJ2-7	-	CTSSLESGSSYEQCF	TGTACCAGCAGCTTAGAAAGCGGGAGTTCCTACGAGCAGTGCTTC
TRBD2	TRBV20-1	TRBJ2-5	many	CSARAYPGTSGVQETQYF	TGCAGTGCTAGAGCTTACCCTGGGACTAGCGGGGTCCAAGAGACCCAGTACTTC
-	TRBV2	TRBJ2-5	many	CASMRTKGYETQYF	TGTGCCAGCATGCGAACAAAGGGGTATGAGACCCAGTACTTC
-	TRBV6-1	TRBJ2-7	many	CASSEALSPRIYEQYF	TGTGCCAGCAGTGAAGCACTCAGCCCTAGAATCTACGAGCAGTACTTC
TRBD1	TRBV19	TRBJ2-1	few	CASSPGGAYEQFF	TGTGCCAGTAGCCCAGGGGGCGCGTATGAGCAGTTCTTC
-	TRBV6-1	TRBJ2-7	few	CASSSEGGSSYEQYF	TGTGCCAGCAGCTCGGAGGGAGGAAGCTCCTACGAGCAGTACTTC
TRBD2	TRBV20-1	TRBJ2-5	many	CSARDLAGEGWETQYF	TGCAGTGCTAGAGATCTGGCGGGAGAAGGGTGGGAGACCCAGTACTTC
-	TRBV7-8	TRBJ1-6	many	CASSTGGGANSPLHF	TGTGCCAGCAGCACCGGCGGAGGGGCCAATTCACCCCTCCACTTT
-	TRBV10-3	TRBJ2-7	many	CAISANDSPYEQYF	TGTGCCATCAGTGCCAATGACTCTCCCTACGAGCAGTACTTC
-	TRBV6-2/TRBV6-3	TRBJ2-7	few	CASSYWGVFSYEQYF	TGTGCCAGCAGTTACTGGGGGGTCTTCTCCTACGAGCAGTACTTC
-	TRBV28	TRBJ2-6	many	CASSLSPGSNVLTF	TGTGCCAGCAGTTTAAGTCCTGGGTCCAACGTCCTGACTTTC
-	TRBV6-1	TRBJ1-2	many	CASMTQGYGGYTF	TGTGCCAGCATGACACAGGGATATGGTGGCTACACCTTC
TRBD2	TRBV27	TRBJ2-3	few	CASSFGLAETDTQYF	TGTGCCAGCAGTTTCGGACTAGCGGAAACAGATACGCAGTATTTT
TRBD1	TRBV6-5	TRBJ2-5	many	CASSYPGQGGRETQYF	TGTGCCAGCAGTTACCCGGGACAGGGGGGACGCGAGACCCAGTACTTC
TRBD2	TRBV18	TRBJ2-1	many	CASSPSGEPGTSDEQFF	TGTGCCAGCTCACCGTCCGGGGAACCCGGGACTAGCGATGAGCAGTTCTTC
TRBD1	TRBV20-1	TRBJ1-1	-	CSARAFRGVGTEAFF	TGCAGTGCTAGGGCCTTCAGGGGGGTGGGCACTGAAGCTTTCTTT
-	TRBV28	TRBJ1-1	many	CASSRSGTYNTEAFF	TGTGCCAGCAGTAGGAGCGGGACATATAACACTGAAGCTTTCTTT
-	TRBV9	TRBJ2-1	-	CASSSTWDSSYNEQFF	TGTGCCAGCAGCTCAACCTGGGACTCATCCTACAATGAGCAGTTCTTC
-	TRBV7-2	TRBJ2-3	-	CASSYAGGRTDTQYF	TGTGCCAGCAGTTACGCTGGGGGGCGCACAGATACGCAGTATTTT
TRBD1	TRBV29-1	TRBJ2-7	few	CSADRGQGVSYEQYF	TGCAGCGCTGATCGGGGTCAGGGGGTTTCCTACGAGCAGTACTTC
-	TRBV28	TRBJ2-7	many	CASSHNSYEQYF	TGTGCCAGCAGTCACAATTCCTACGAGCAGTACTTC
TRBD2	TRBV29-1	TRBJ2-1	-	CSVAPGGGGLNEQFF	TGCAGCGTCGCCCCCGGGGGGGGGGGTCTTAATGAGCAGTTCTTC
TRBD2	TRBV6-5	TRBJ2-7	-	CASSYDGTSGRAGYEQYF	TGTGCCAGCAGTTACGACGGGACTAGCGGGAGGGCGGGGTACGAGCAGTACTTC
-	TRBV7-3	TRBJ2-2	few	CASRSEAGGTGELFF	TGTGCCAGCAGGTCCGAGGCAGGTGGCACCGGGGAGCTGTTTTTT
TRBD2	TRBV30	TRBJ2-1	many	CAWKGGGRDNEQFF	TGTGCCTGGAAGGGAGGCGGGAGAGACAATGAGCAGTTCTTC